These 14 T cell receptor beta chains originate from one sample sequenced in a study of T-cell reconstitution after alpha-beta-depleted transplantation in children. The library targeted TCRbeta and was prepared with unique molecular identifiers. From the PCR reads, TCRdb called clonotypes with MiXCR, one entry per CDR3 protein. The sample shows hundreds of thousands of distinct CDR3 sequences, around 17% of them seen only once. The sample was PBMCs, mostly from graft donor cells, taken 360 days after TCRalphabeta/CD19-depleted stem cell transplant. Receptor source: a male patient between 10 and 17 years old who had a stem cell transplant for acute lymphoblastic leukemia, so the T cells may come from the graft donor.

This clonotype was counted between two and nine times. The V call is TRBV9, the J call TRBJ2-2, with 11 bases that match TRBD2. V lost 4 bases and J lost 4; bases outside the gene matches: 12. The CDR3 consists of 18 residues. Germline V gene sequence: CDR1 SGDLS, CDR2 YYNGEE. As DNA, the CDR3 is TGTGCCAGCAGCTCCGGATTAGCGGGAGGGCCGGGCACCGGGGAGCTGTTTTTT. Its protein is CASSSGLAGGPGTGELFF. Looking up the rest from reference TRBV9 and TRBJ2-2 gives the full variable domain: DSGVTQTPKHLITATGQRVTLRCSPRSGDLSVYWYQQSLDQGLQFLIQYYNGEERAKGNILERFSAQQFPDLHSELNLSSLELGDSALYFCASSSGLAGGPGTGELFFGEGSRLTVL.

Ten or more counts support this clonotype. This chain uses TRBV12-3 or TRBV12-4 with TRBJ2-5, with 8 bases identical to TRBD1. The ends lost 3 bases at V and 4 bases at J; junction bases unmatched: 1. The CDR3 length is 13 residues. CDR3 bases: TGTGCCAGCAGTTTCGACAGGGGAGAGACCCAGTACTTC. Amino acids: CASSFDRGETQYF.

The chain has TRBV18 and TRBJ1-1; D not resolved. The CDR3 has 17 residues. Trimming pared 3 bases from V and 2 bases from J, leaving 19 bases between. Germline V CDR1 and CDR2: KGHSH, LQKENI. CDR3 coding DNA: TGTGCCAGCTCACCCCATGCTTTCGGGTCCCCAAACACTGAAGCTTTCTTT. Amino acid sequence: CASSPHAFGSPNTEAFF.

In this sample, this clonotype turned up many times. The rearrangement uses TRBV5-1 and TRBJ1-5; the D is unclear. CDR1 is SGHRS and CDR2 is YFSETQ in the germline V gene. CDR3 length equals 14 residues. V was trimmed by 0 bases and J by 6 bases, leaving 10 bases between them. The CDR3 bases are TGCGCCAGCAGCTTGGGAGGCTGGGGTCAGCCCCAGCATTTT. It codes for CASSLGGWGQPQHF.

The chain combines TRBV9 with TRBJ2-7; 8 bases fit TRBD2. V lost 0 bases, J lost 5 bases, and 4 bases stayed unmatched. Germline lookup yields CDR1 SGDLS and CDR2 YYNGEE. The CDR3 contains 14 residues. CDR3 sequence: CASSVVSGSHEQYF. The DNA for the CDR3 is TGTGCCAGCAGCGTAGTGAGCGGGAGCCACGAGCAGTACTTC.

The chain combines TRBV29-1 with TRBJ1-1; 8 bases match TRBD1. The CDR3 sequence is 12 residues long. The V gene end was trimmed by 7 bases and the J gene end by 6 bases; junction bases not matched to a gene: 7. The germline V gene has CDR1 SQVTM and CDR2 ANQGSEA. CDR3 DNA sequence: TGCAGCGCCGCTGGACAGGGCGCTGAAGCTTTCTTT. Translating gives CSAAGQGAEAFF. The full variable domain, rest sourced from reference TRBV29-1 and TRBJ1-1, is SAVISQKPSRDICQRGTSLTIQCQVDSQVTMMFWYRQQPGQSLTLIATANQGSEATYESGFVIDKFPISRPNLTFSTLTVSNMSPEDSSIYLCSAAGQGAEAFFGQGTRLTVV.

The chain employs TRBV7-2 and TRBJ2-1; D perhaps matches TRBD1 (5 bases). Per the germline V gene, CDR1 is SGHTA and CDR2 is FQGNSA. Trimming pared 11 bases from V and 12 bases from J, leaving 11 bases between. The length of the CDR3 is 9 residues. The CDR3 sequence is CASQGVQFF. The CDR3 bases are TGTGCCTCCCAAGGGGTGCAGTTCTTC.

The V and J genes are TRBV5-1 and TRBJ2-7, with 10 bases matching TRBD1. Germline V gene lookup returns CDR1 SGHRS and CDR2 YFSETQ. Trimming removed 5 bases from V and 6 bases from J; junction bases left unmatched: 11. The CDR3 length is 15 residues. CDR3 region: CASRVGDRGLSEQYF. Written as DNA, the CDR3 is TGCGCCAGCAGAGTTGGGGACAGGGGTTTATCCGAGCAGTACTTC.

There are a few counts of this clonotype. The V and J genes are TRBV20-1 and TRBJ1-1; 7 nucleotides align to TRBD1. The CDR3 covers 14 residues. J lost 3 bases, V lost 2 bases, and 6 bases had no gene match. Germline loops: CDR1 DFQATT, CDR2 SNEGSKA (reference sequence). DNA for the CDR3: TGCAGTGCTAGATACGGACAGGCGCACACTGAAGCTTTCTTT. The encoded protein is CSARYGQAHTEAFF.

This clonotype appeared a few times. The chain combines TRBV7-9 with TRBJ2-5; 11 nucleotides align to TRBD2. Germline assignment: CDR1 SEHNR and CDR2 FQNEAQ (reference sequence). This CDR3 region has 15 residues. V shed 10 bases and J 2 bases; nucleotides not matched to a gene: 9. CDR3 in amino acids: CATLGGLAAQETQYF. In nucleotides, the CDR3 is TGTGCCACCCTAGGGGGACTAGCGGCACAAGAGACCCAGTACTTC.

This clonotype was recorded many times. This chain links TRBV19 with TRBJ1-5; D possibly corresponds to TRBD1 (6 bases). The CDR3 consists of 14 residues. Trimming took 6 bases from V and 1 from J, leaving 10 bases between them. Germline V lookup: CDR1 LNHDA, CDR2 SQIVND (reference sequence). Here the CDR3 reads CASSRTVSNQPQHF. The CDR3, as DNA: TGTGCCAGTAGCCGGACAGTCAGCAATCAGCCCCAGCATTTT.

This clonotype appeared many times. The genes are TRBV11-2 and TRBJ2-2; D possibly matches TRBD1 or TRBD2 (6 bases each). The length of the CDR3 is 14 residues. Germline V CDR1 and CDR2: SGHAT, FQNNGV. Deletions cut 6 bases from V and 4 bases from J, with 12 bases between. The CDR3 coding sequence is TGTGCCAGCAGGGCAGGAGGGGGCACCGGGGAGCTGTTTTTT. Its protein is CASRAGGGTGELFF.

The rearrangement joins TRBV15 to TRBJ2-7, with 10 bases aligning to TRBD1. V lost 5 bases, J lost 5 bases, and 12 bases stayed unmatched. Germline values: CDR1 LNHNV, CDR2 YYDKDF (reference sequence). The CDR3 loop spans 16 amino acids. CDR3 in amino acids: CATSGRQGAFRNEQYF. DNA of the CDR3: TGTGCCACCAGCGGACGACAGGGGGCGTTCCGGAACGAGCAGTACTTC.

This clonotype was recorded a few times. The chain is built from TRBV19 and TRBJ1-5; no clear D. CDR3 length: 14 residues. Trimming removed 3 bases from V and 4 bases from J, with 10 bases in between. Per germline, CDR1 LNHDA and CDR2 SQIVND (reference sequence). In DNA, the CDR3 is TGTGCCAGTAGTATCATCCGCGAAAATCAGCCCCAGCATTTT. Translated, it gives CASSIIRENQPQHF.